The table lists the clone carrying this T cell receptor (beta chain) with a few counts. The record originates from a study of control samples from healthy donors and cancer patients. Only in-frame clones appear in the TCRdb table, and some are missing; sequencing was by immunoSEQ multiplex PCR. The table records about 120,000 clones, 92% of them present only once. The sequenced material came from PBMCs. The sequence was obtained from an elderly man with head and neck cancer.

The CDR3 DNA reads TGTGCCAGCAACCAGTTGAATGGGAGGAACACTGAAGCTTTCTTT. Protein: CASNQLNGRNTEAFF. This chain links TRBV3-1 (or the pseudogene TRBV3-2) with TRBJ1-1; D not resolved. The CDR3 has 15 amino acids. The germline V gene encodes CDR1 LGHDT and CDR2 YNNKEL (reference sequence). V lost 7 bases and J 1 base, leaving 16 bases between the germline ends.